What follows is one TCR beta chain and its context. Antigen: not known. Every donor provided approximately 10 milliliters of peripheral blood. Samples had at least 7 million PBMCs isolated from them. Then a second PCR, running roughly 7 to 11 cycles, was carried out with a sample-barcoded 5' primer and a J-beta primer mix. Tagging of each cDNA molecule was performed by a template-switch adaptor with 12 random nucleotides. TCRdb reprocessed the 5' RACE reads via MiXCR and lists one record per CDR3 protein. The sample includes 1.8 million or so distinct CDR3 sequences, roughly two fifths of them seen just once. The sample is drawn from a study of blood T cells in healthy people across ages. Regarding the study as a whole: Estimates of diversity drawn from one million T cells were considered underestimates.

Specimen: blood. This clonotype was sampled from a human donor in good health.

The CDR3 is CSPRAGSSTEAFF. In DNA, the CDR3 is TGCAGTCCCCGGGCAGGGTCGAGCACTGAAGCTTTCTTT. The chain links TRBV20-1 to TRBJ1-1; TRBD1 might be the D (5 bases). V was pared by 8 bases and J by 4 bases, with 17 bases between. The CDR3 is made up of 13 amino acids. Germline values: CDR1 DFQATT, CDR2 SNEGSKA (reference sequence).